Sequencing of this T cell receptor beta chain was carried out in a study of blood T cell repertoires in COVID-19. As for the study in general: There were acute and convalescent COVID-19 samples, and they came from the United States, Italy and Spain.

Method: immunoSEQ multiplex PCR; TCRdb's copy keeps in-frame clones and lacks some. The sample contains over 70,000 clones, 80% of which appear only once. This CDR3 comprises 13 residues. Germline CDR1 and CDR2: MNHEY and SMNVEV (reference sequence). V lost 5 bases and J 7 bases, leaving 14 bases between the germline ends. This clonotype was obtained from an elderly woman with acute or convalescent COVID-19. V and J are TRBV27 and TRBJ1-2; TRBD1 is a possible D gene (5 bases). Source material: peripheral blood. CDR3 nucleotide sequence: TGTGCCAGCAGTGAACAGGTTGCTGGTGGCTACACCTTC. This codes for CASSEQVAGGYTF.